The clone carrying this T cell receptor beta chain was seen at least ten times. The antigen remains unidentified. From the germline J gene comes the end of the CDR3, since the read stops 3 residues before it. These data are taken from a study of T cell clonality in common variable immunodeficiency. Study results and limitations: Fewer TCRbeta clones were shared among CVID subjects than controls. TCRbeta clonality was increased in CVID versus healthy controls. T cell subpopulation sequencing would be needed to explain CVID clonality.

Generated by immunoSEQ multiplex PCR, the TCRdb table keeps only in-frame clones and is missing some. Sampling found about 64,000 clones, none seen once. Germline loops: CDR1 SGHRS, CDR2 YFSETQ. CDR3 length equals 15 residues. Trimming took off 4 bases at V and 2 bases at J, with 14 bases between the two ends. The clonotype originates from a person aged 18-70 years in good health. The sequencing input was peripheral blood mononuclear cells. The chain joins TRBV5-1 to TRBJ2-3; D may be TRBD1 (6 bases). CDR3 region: CASSVLGGYTDTQYF. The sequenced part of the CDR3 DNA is TGCGCCAGCAGCGTGTTAGGGGGTTACACAGATACG. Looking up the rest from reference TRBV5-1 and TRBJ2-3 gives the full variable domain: KAGVTQTPRYLIKTRGQQVTLSCSPISGHRSVSWYQQTPGQGLQFLFEYFSETQRNKGNFPGRFSGRQFSNSRSEMNVSTLELGDSALYLCASSVLGGYTDTQYFGPGTRLTVL.